This passage covers 5 T cell receptor beta chains from one sample sequenced in a study of T-cell reconstitution after alpha-beta-depleted transplantation in children. The authors prepared the TCRbeta library with unique molecular identifiers. TCRdb passed the PCR reads through MiXCR, listing each CDR3 protein once. The table lists roughly 120,000 distinct CDR3 sequences, around 23% of them singletons, with more than 9% in the top ten. Sequences were derived from PBMCs, mostly from graft donor cells, sampled 180 days after TCRalphabeta/CD19-depleted stem cell transplant. The receptors derive from a male patient aged 2-15 years who had a stem cell transplant for chronic granulomatous disease, so the T cells may come from the graft donor.

This clonotype turned up a few times. CDR3 DNA: TGCAGTGCTAATACGGACAGGGATGGACAAGAGACCCAGTACTTC. This gives the protein CSANTDRDGQETQYF. The J gene is TRBJ2-5, the V gene TRBV20-1; TRBD1 aligns across 8 bases. This CDR3 region has 15 residues. Germline CDR1 is DFQATT and CDR2 is SNEGSKA (reference sequence). The V gene end was trimmed by 4 bases and the J gene end by 2 bases; junction bases not matched to a gene: 9.

This clonotype was seen only a few times. The chain is built from TRBV7-2 and TRBJ2-7; 9 positions match TRBD2. The germline V gene has CDR1 SGHTA and CDR2 FQGNSA. This CDR3 spans 15 amino acids. The V gene end was trimmed by 2 bases and the J gene end by 10 bases; junction bases not matched to a gene: 12. The CDR3 protein is CASSLIQWLAGPQYF. CDR3 DNA sequence: TGTGCCAGCAGCTTAATTCAGTGGCTAGCGGGACCCCAGTACTTC.

The chain employs TRBV7-2 and TRBJ2-7, with 12 bases matching TRBD2. The length of the CDR3 is 14 residues. Looked up from germline, CDR1 is SGHTA and CDR2 is FQGNSA. Trimming removed 8 bases from V and 4 bases from J; junction bases left unmatched: 6. The CDR3 DNA reads as TGTGCCAGCGGGCTAGCGGGGGGGCGGTACGAGCAGTACTTC. This translates into CASGLAGGRYEQYF. Using reference TRBV7-2 and TRBJ2-7 for the parts outside the CDR3, the full variable domain is GAGVSQSPSNKVTEKGKDVELRCDPISGHTALYWYRQSLGQGLEFLIYFQGNSAPDKSGLPSDRFSAERTGGSVSTLTIQRTQQEDSAVYLCASGLAGGRYEQYFGPGTRLTVT.

This clonotype was observed a few times. The gene calls are TRBV28 and TRBJ2-1; TRBD2 matches 7 bases. J lost 15 bases, V lost 4 bases, and 6 bases had no gene match. CDR3 length equals 11 residues. CDR1 is MDHEN, CDR2 SYDVKM, per germline. The CDR3 region has the DNA TGTGCCAGCAGTTGGGAGGGGAGCCGGTTCTTC. It encodes CASSWEGSRFF.

DNA for the CDR3: TGTGCCAGCAGTCTACAGGAAAACTATGGCTACACCTTC. Encoded protein: CASSLQENYGYTF. The V call is TRBV12-3 or TRBV12-4, the J call TRBJ1-2, with D perhaps TRBD1 (5 bases). The CDR3 consists of 13 residues. V was shortened by 5 bases and J by 2 bases, with 9 bases between the two germline ends.